This entry concerns a single T cell receptor beta chain. This clonotype was detected a few times. Which antigen it targets is not known. The record has no base qualities; no much larger clone is one base away. Here V drops 2 bases and J drops 6 bases, and the junction holds 6 bases not matched to any gene. From its cysteine to its phenylalanine, the CDR3 spans 15 amino acids. The only DNA kept is the CDR3, 45 bases in frame from the first base. Based on the germline V gene, the CDR1 and CDR2 sequences are MNHEY and SVGEGT. The method behind the library was RACE. The instrument given in TCRdb is NextSeq 500. Library preparation attached unique molecular identifiers to individual cDNA molecules for quantitative, reproducible TCR counting. Each blood RNA sample was used to sequence both TCR alpha and TCR beta chains. Per the source publication's procedure: The median number of TCRs per sample was approximately 96,000, ranging from about 23,224 to 690,600. The Decombinator software suite was used to annotate V, J and CDR3 in the TCR reads. To make PS versus PT1 abundance plots, every sample was subsampled to the same number of TCRs (28,000). Expanded TCRs were defined as absent before sensitization and observed at least eight times at the 2-week time point. The public sequencing data were trimmed at Q25 with fastp and processed into clonotypes with MiXCR by TCRdb, which kept only in-frame beta chains. Every CDR3 protein is listed once, alongside the most common genes and DNA of its rows. The V and J calls come from TCRdb's annotation, not from the publication. This sample gives under 200,000 distinct CDR3 sequences in total; 25% to 35% of them show up just once. Under 3% of the sample lies in the top ten.

This entry comes from a study of human T cells and chemical hapten exposure (dated by TCRdb to 2020 to 2023). Some background on the complete study: For sensitization, 2% DPC in acetone was applied to a roughly 2 cm by roughly 2 cm area of upper inner arm skin. The patient cohort, mostly female, included alopecia areata with under or over 50% scalp involvement, alopecia totalis and alopecia universalis. Libraries were pooled for sequencing, and variation in per-sample TCR yields was attributed mainly to small differences in library volumes within the pool. Throughout the study period of around 24 weeks, patients also received therapeutic DPC doses to the scalp every week. Patch testing was done on the upper back using Finn chambers containing 0.01% DPC, and results were scored after 6 days according to International Contact Dermatitis Research Group standards. Approximately 28 alopecia patients provided blood for TCR sequencing at one to four time points (pre-sensitization, 2, 6 and 24 weeks). The study tracked peripheral blood TCR repertoire changes in vivo during primary and secondary sensitization to the hapten diphenylcyclopropenone (DPC) in alopecia patients. Blood was sampled from patients pre-sensitization (week 0) and at 2, 6 and about 24 weeks after DPC sensitization.

The meaning of the sample's time point label: pre-sensitization, week 0. The intended sense of this specimen's treatment or condition label: therapeutic diphenylcyclopropenone sensitization with weekly scalp DPC. At each patch-test visit, blood was drawn before the patch test was applied. Eligible patients were aged 18 to 70, diagnosed with alopecia, deemed suitable for DPC therapy, and excluded if pregnant. Total RNA was extracted from unfractionated whole blood collected in Tempus Blood RNA tubes. Study-wide conclusions, independent of this receptor: No change with DPC sensitization was found in the number of TCRs above 1 in 1000 frequency, and no evidence of global repertoire structure alterations was found. Expanded TCRs formed significantly more large CDR3 similarity clusters than pre-sensitization or healthy control sets, consistent with antigen-driven responses. After repeated subsampling, the strength of the expansion versus patch-test correlation and the threshold at which it became significant changed. Because all patients had alopecia, a presumed autoimmune disease, the immune response of the patients might differ from that of healthy individuals. A positive correlation was found between the number of PT1 expanded TCRs and patch test score, with significance reached at thresholds 8, 16 and 32 but not 4.

The sample here was whole blood, taken in connection with sensitization to the hapten diphenylcyclopropenone (DPC). This clonotype was obtained from a young woman with alopecia areata. Some clones in this sample may be carry-over from other donors' samples. Here the chain combines TRBV6-2 or TRBV6-3 and TRBJ1-5; 8 nucleotides in the junction match TRBD1. The bases are TGTGCCAGCAGTTACGACAGGGGAGTCGGTCAGCCCCAGCATTTT. Translated, this gives CASSYDRGVGQPQHF.